The 25 T cell receptor beta chains below come from one sample, sequenced in a study of Ad26.COV2.S vaccination and SARS-CoV-2 variants. Noted treatment: around 19 received Ad26.COV2.S at low or high dose, single or two shots; 5 received placebo; per-sample allocation not given. Collection of the samples took place on day 63 after the first injection of vaccine or placebo. Only in-frame clones appear in the TCRdb table, and some are missing; sequencing was by immunoSEQ multiplex PCR. The sample records about 410,000 clones, 89% being singletons. The specimen comprised peripheral blood, sampled in a trial of Ad26.COV2.S vaccine versus placebo. These TCRs come from a person between 18 and 65 years old who received the Ad26.COV2.S COVID-19 vaccine or a placebo.

V and J are TRBV7-2 and TRBJ2-1, with a weak D call TRBD1 (5 bases). Trimming left V 2 bases short and J 3 bases short, with 17 bases between. Per the germline V gene, CDR1 is SGHTA and CDR2 is FQGNSA. The CDR3 loop spans 17 amino acids. The DNA of the CDR3 is TGTGCCAGCAGCTTAAGCACCAGTAGGGGTTACTACAATGAGCAGTTCTTC. Translating gives CASSLSTSRGYYNEQFF. The whole variable domain, filled in from reference TRBV7-2 and TRBJ2-1, reads GAGVSQSPSNKVTEKGKDVELRCDPISGHTALYWYRQSLGQGLEFLIYFQGNSAPDKSGLPSDRFSAERTGGSVSTLTIQRTQQEDSAVYLCASSLSTSRGYYNEQFFGPGTRLTVL.

The V gene is TRBV7-9, the J gene TRBJ2-5, with 7 bases fitting TRBD1. V lost 3 bases to trimming and J lost 4 bases; unmatched junction nucleotides: 11. The length of the CDR3 is 16 residues. CDR1 and CDR2 from the germline V gene are SEHNR and FQNEAQ (reference sequence). The CDR3 region has the DNA TGTGCCAGCAGCTTCGTAACAGGGGCGATGGGAGAGACCCAGTACTTC. Translated: CASSFVTGAMGETQYF.

J is TRBJ2-3 and V is TRBV5-4; unclear D gene. The V gene lost 0 bases and the J gene lost 3 bases, with 8 bases spanning the gap. CDR3 size: 14 residues. Germline CDR1 reads SGHNT; CDR2 reads YYREEE (reference sequence). The CDR3 DNA reads TGTGCCAGCAGCTTGGCGGCCTCGACAGATACGCAGTATTTT. It codes for CASSLAASTDTQYF.

The V call is TRBV28, the J call TRBJ1-2; D is perhaps TRBD1 (5 bases). This CDR3 is 14 amino acids long. Germline CDR1 is MDHEN and CDR2 is SYDVKM. V gave up 6 bases and J gave up 0 bases, with 11 bases separating them. CDR3 protein: CASRWQGSNYGYTF. CDR3 DNA: TGTGCCAGCAGGTGGCAGGGATCTAACTATGGCTACACCTTC.

The rearrangement joins TRBV28 to TRBJ1-2, with D possibly TRBD1 on 6 matching bases. Germline CDR1 MDHEN, CDR2 SYDVKM. The CDR3 loop spans 16 amino acids. V lost 4 bases, J lost 4 bases, and 19 bases lay in between. CDR3 DNA: TGTGCCAGCAGTTCCCCCACTCAGGGGACTGGCTATGGCTACACCTTC. As protein: CASSSPTQGTGYGYTF.

The J gene is TRBJ2-1, the V gene TRBV12-3 or TRBV12-4; D is unclear. The CDR3 is made up of 11 amino acids. V was trimmed by 5 bases and J by 9 bases, leaving 8 bases between them. CDR3 coding DNA: TGTGCCAGCAGTCCTCAGATTGAGCAGTTCTTC. Amino acid sequence: CASSPQIEQFF.

V gene TRBV6-5 combines with J gene TRBJ2-7, with 7 bases matching TRBD2. V shed 3 bases, J shed 2 bases, and the junction held 4 bases outside the gene matches. The CDR3 is 14 residues long. CDR1 MNHEY and CDR2 SVGAGI come from the germline V gene. CDR3 DNA: TGTGCCAGCAGTTATCAGCTAGCGGCCTACGAGCAGTACTTC. Translating gives CASSYQLAAYEQYF.

V gene TRBV4-1 combines with J gene TRBJ1-4; 8 bases are shared with TRBD1. Per germline, CDR1 MGHRA and CDR2 YSYEKL. The CDR3 is made up of 16 amino acids. V lost 3 bases to trimming and J lost 4 bases; unmatched junction nucleotides: 7. CDR3 loop: CASSQDPGQGNEKLFF. CDR3 nucleotide sequence: TGCGCCAGCAGCCAGGACCCAGGACAGGGTAATGAAAAACTGTTTTTT.

The chain is built from TRBV14 and TRBJ2-7; D is perhaps TRBD1 (6 bases). Germline V gives CDR1 SGHDN, CDR2 FVKESK. Trimming pared 0 bases from V and 9 bases from J, leaving 12 bases between. CDR3 length equals 13 residues. This CDR3 reads CASSQESGVGQYF. DNA for the CDR3: TGTGCCAGCAGCCAAGAGTCAGGGGTTGGGCAGTACTTC.

The table lists this clone with a count of one. V and J are TRBV2 and TRBJ2-7, with 8 bases fitting TRBD2. This CDR3 has 13 residues. The V gene end was trimmed by 2 bases and the J gene end by 4 bases; junction bases not matched to a gene: 1. Germline values: CDR1 SNHLY, CDR2 FYNNEI. The CDR3 loop reads CASSERGGYEQYF. CDR3 nucleotides: TGTGCCAGCAGTGAACGGGGGGGATACGAGCAGTACTTC.

The gene calls are TRBV10-3 and TRBJ2-5; 8 bases are a match to TRBD1. With V trimmed by 3 bases and J by 4 bases, 4 bases remained unmatched. The germline V gene encodes CDR1 ENHRY and CDR2 SYGVKD. The CDR3 runs 14 residues. The CDR3 coding sequence is TGTGCCATCAGTGACGGACAGGGTAGAGAGACCCAGTACTTC. Translated: CAISDGQGRETQYF.

The J gene is TRBJ1-1, the V gene TRBV15; 8 bases match TRBD1. J lost 6 bases, V lost 4 bases, and 4 bases had no gene match. The length of the CDR3 is 13 residues. Germline V gene sequence: CDR1 LNHNV, CDR2 YYDKDF (reference sequence). In DNA form, the CDR3 reads TGTGCCACCAGCACGACAGGGGAAGCTGAAGCTTTCTTT. Translating gives CATSTTGEAEAFF.

V usage is TRBV3-1 (or the pseudogene TRBV3-2) and J usage is TRBJ2-7, with D possibly being TRBD1 (6 bases). Germline CDR1 reads LGHDT; CDR2 reads YNNKEL (reference sequence). CDR3 length equals 14 residues. V gave up 4 bases and J gave up 4 bases, with 14 bases separating them. CDR3 nucleotide sequence: TGTGCCAGCAGCCGCGATAATACAGGGTACGAGCAGTACTTC. This codes for CASSRDNTGYEQYF.

The V and J genes are TRBV19 and TRBJ2-1, with unresolved D. Trimming took 5 bases from V and 0 from J, leaving 17 bases between them. Germline V gene sequence: CDR1 LNHDA, CDR2 SQIVND (reference sequence). The CDR3 contains 17 residues. The CDR3 sequence is CASSGRTPRSSYNEQFF. The CDR3 nucleotides read TGTGCCAGTAGTGGACGAACCCCGAGGAGCTCCTACAATGAGCAGTTCTTC. The full variable domain, rest sourced from reference TRBV19 and TRBJ2-1, is DGGITQSPKYLFRKEGQNVTLSCEQNLNHDAMYWYRQDPGQGLRLIYYSQIVNDFQKGDIAEGYSVSREKKESFPLTVTSAQKNPTAFYLCASSGRTPRSSYNEQFFGPGTRLTVL.

This CDR3 is CASSFVNYGYTF. DNA for the CDR3: TGTGCCAGCAGCTTCGTGAACTATGGCTACACCTTC. The rearrangement uses TRBV5-6 and TRBJ1-2, with D unclear. The CDR3 has 12 amino acids. Trimming removed 2 bases from V and 2 bases from J, with 4 bases in between. Germline values: CDR1 SGHDT, CDR2 YYEEEE.

The V call is TRBV10-3, the J call TRBJ1-1; D ambiguous. This CDR3 is built from 12 residues. Germline CDR1 and CDR2: ENHRY and SYGVKD. V lost 4 bases to trimming and J lost 5 bases, with 8 bases between them. This chain's CDR3 is CAISVAGTEAFF. The CDR3 nucleotides are TGTGCCATCAGTGTGGCTGGTACTGAAGCTTTCTTT.

Turning to this clone: Mismatch with germline at one junction end may stem from a read error. The CDR3 nucleotides read TGTGCCAGTAGTTTAGAGCGGGCTTACAATGAGCAGTTCTTC. This translates into CASSLERAYNEQFF. The V call is TRBV19, the J call TRBJ2-1, with D possibly matching TRBD2 (6 bases). The CDR3 loop spans 14 amino acids. The germline V gene encodes CDR1 LNHDA and CDR2 SQIVND (reference sequence).

This chain links TRBV7-2 with TRBJ2-3; 12 nucleotides align to TRBD2. Germline CDR1 reads SGHTA; CDR2 reads FQGNSA. The CDR3 extends over 18 amino acids. The J segment lost 2 bases and the V segment lost 4 bases, leaving 10 bases of the junction unmatched. The CDR3 here is CASSWQGLAGSVTDTQYF. As DNA, the CDR3 is TGTGCCAGCAGCTGGCAGGGACTAGCGGGCTCCGTCACAGATACGCAGTATTTT.

The chain carries TRBV7-2 and TRBJ2-7; no clear D gene. CDR3 size: 11 residues. Deletions cut 5 bases from V and 3 bases from J, with 5 bases between. Germline V gene lookup returns CDR1 SGHTA and CDR2 FQGNSA. CDR3 sequence reads: CASSPRYEQYF. CDR3 nucleotide sequence: TGTGCCAGCAGCCCTCGCTACGAGCAGTACTTC.

V is TRBV27 and J is TRBJ2-5; 9 bases align to TRBD1. The CDR3 consists of 13 residues. V dropped 10 bases and J dropped 6; count of bases not matched to a gene: 9. Germline-derived CDR1 and CDR2 are MNHEY and SMNVEV (reference sequence). CDR3 sequence: CATKSGQGKTQYF. The CDR3 DNA follows: TGTGCCACTAAATCGGGACAGGGTAAGACCCAGTACTTC.

The V call is TRBV3-1 (or the pseudogene TRBV3-2), the J call TRBJ1-2; D gene ambiguous. The CDR3 totals 14 residues. CDR1 LGHDT and CDR2 YNNKEL come from the germline V gene (reference sequence). Trimming took off 1 base at V and 8 bases at J, with 14 bases between the two ends. The CDR3 spells CASSQGQVLLGYTF. The CDR3 bases are TGTGCCAGCAGCCAAGGGCAGGTTCTATTAGGCTACACCTTC.

The chain couples TRBV6-2 or TRBV6-3 to TRBJ2-7, with 8 positions matching TRBD2. Trimming took 0 bases from V and 7 from J; bases not matched to a gene: 20. The CDR3 extends over 19 amino acids. Germline lookup yields CDR1 MNHEY and CDR2 SVGEGT. The CDR3 nucleotides are TGTGCCAGCAGTTACTCCCTCCTTCGAGCGGGAGTCAGTTTAAGAGAGCAGTACTTC. Residues: CASSYSLLRAGVSLREQYF.

This chain joins TRBV28 and TRBJ2-3, with D unresolved. V gave up 2 bases and J gave up 2 bases, with 8 bases separating them. The CDR3 covers 14 residues. Germline CDR1 reads MDHEN; CDR2 reads SYDVKM. The chain's CDR3 is CASSLRRTTDTQYF. CDR3 bases: TGTGCCAGCAGTTTAAGGCGGACCACAGATACGCAGTATTTT.

The chain combines TRBV2 with TRBJ2-3; perhaps TRBD1 as D (6 bases). Trimming took 3 bases from V and 0 from J, leaving 13 bases between them. The CDR3 length is 16 residues. Per the germline V gene, CDR1 is SNHLY and CDR2 is FYNNEI. The CDR3 DNA follows: TGTGCCAGCAGTGACCCCGGGACAACTAGCACAGATACGCAGTATTTT. It codes for CASSDPGTTSTDTQYF. The variable domain in full, with the rest retrieved from reference TRBV2 and TRBJ2-3, is EPEVTQTPSHQVTQMGQEVILRCVPISNHLYFYWYRQILGQKVEFLVSFYNNEISEKSEIFDDQFSVERPDGSNFTLKIRSTKLEDSAMYFCASSDPGTTSTDTQYFGPGTRLTVL.

This chain uses TRBV2 with TRBJ2-2; D unresolved. Deletions cut 1 base from V and 4 bases from J, with 4 bases between. The CDR3 is 13 amino acids. Looked up from germline, CDR1 is SNHLY and CDR2 is FYNNEI. CDR3 DNA: TGTGCCAGCAGTGAAGGGCCCACCGGGGAGCTGTTTTTT. Amino acid sequence: CASSEGPTGELFF. Drawing the rest from reference TRBV2 and TRBJ2-2, the complete variable domain is EPEVTQTPSHQVTQMGQEVILRCVPISNHLYFYWYRQILGQKVEFLVSFYNNEISEKSEIFDDQFSVERPDGSNFTLKIRSTKLEDSAMYFCASSEGPTGELFFGEGSRLTVL.